This T cell receptor beta chain was sequenced during a study of T-cell memory formation after mild COVID-19. Study in general: Each donor largely had its own TCR clusters.

General observations from the study: Mostly located in CM and EM were contracting CD4+ clones, with contracting CD8+ clones located in EMRA.

The CDR3 covers 18 residues. Germline V CDR1 and CDR2: SGHRS, YFSETQ. V dropped 0 bases and J dropped 0; count of bases not matched to a gene: 10. TCR alpha and TCR beta cDNA libraries with sample barcodes and UMIs came from 5'RACE using constant-segment primers. Using its own MiXCR run on the 5' RACE reads, TCRdb lists one record per CDR3 protein. The sample lists 560,000 or so distinct CDR3 sequences; 15% to 20% were seen once. Only a few counts were recorded for this clonotype. The target antigen is unknown. This TCR came from an adult woman who had mild COVID-19 (a few samples of this study predate the infection). Cell type and time point are not known. The sample was PBMCs or a T cell subset sorted from them (not recorded which). The V call is TRBV5-1, the J call TRBJ2-3; 7 bases line up with TRBD1. The CDR3 protein is CASSLGPEGAGSTDTQYF. The CDR3 coding sequence is TGCGCCAGCAGCTTGGGCCCTGAGGGGGCCGGGAGCACAGATACGCAGTATTTT. Variable domain in full (rest from reference TRBV5-1 and TRBJ2-3): KAGVTQTPRYLIKTRGQQVTLSCSPISGHRSVSWYQQTPGQGLQFLFEYFSETQRNKGNFPGRFSGRQFSNSRSEMNVSTLELGDSALYLCASSLGPEGAGSTDTQYFGPGTRLTVL.